This T cell receptor beta chain was identified during a study of blood T cell repertoires in COVID-19. Study context: In each case, the material was cDNA or gDNA derived from T cells, B-cell-depleted T cells, or PBMCs.

Only in-frame clones appear in the TCRdb table, and some are missing; sequencing was by immunoSEQ multiplex PCR. The sample contains approximately 250,000 clones, about 88% of which appear only once. Sequencing was performed on PBMCs or T cells enriched from blood (not recorded which). The sequence came from a man younger than 45 with acute COVID-19.

CDR3 region: CASSQDSSRSGELFF. CDR3 coding DNA: TGTGCCAGCAGCCAAGATTCATCGCGGTCCGGGGAGCTGTTTTTT. V usage is TRBV4-2 and J usage is TRBJ2-2; D uncertain. Trimming removed 0 bases at V and 6 bases at J, with 11 bases between. Germline CDR1 reads LGHNA; CDR2 reads YNFKEQ. The CDR3 runs 15 residues.